This is a list of T cell receptor beta chains from one sample in a study of blood T cell repertoires in COVID-19. Sequencing was performed with immunoSEQ multiplex PCR; in TCRdb, only in-frame clones are kept and a portion is missing. The table records 150,000 to 200,000 clones, about 88% of them present only once. Sequenced sample: peripheral blood. Every receptor here comes from a man aged 18 to 29 with acute or convalescent COVID-19. Each CDR3 is given with its conserved first and last residue. The D gene is left open where the match is weak. Clone size, where shown, is once, few, many, or a class for clones that have expanded.

TRBD1 - 13 TRBJ1-2 TRBV6-6 CASSSGQGGGYTF TGTGCCAGCAGTTCCGGACAGGGTGGCGGCTACACCTTC
- - 13 TRBJ1-2 TRBV19 CASSDTGAYGYTF TGTGCCAGTAGTGATACAGGAGCCTATGGCTACACCTTC
TRBD2 few 15 TRBJ2-3 TRBV6-4 CASSAGSGVTDTQYF TGTGCCAGCAGTGCTGGTAGCGGGGTCACAGATACGCAGTATTTT
- - 13 TRBJ1-5 TRBV3-1/TRBV3-2 CASSQQGSGPQHF TGTGCCAGCAGCCAACAAGGGAGTGGGCCCCAGCATTTT
- once 14 TRBJ2-1 TRBV7-9 CASTKGQGYNEQFF TGTGCCAGCACCAAGGGTCAGGGTTACAATGAGCAGTTCTTC
- - 12 TRBJ1-2 TRBV28 CASSLEERVSTF TGTGCCAGCAGTTTAGAGGAGAGGGTTTCCACCTTC
- few 16 TRBJ1-2 TRBV28 CASSQTSDRTNYGYTF TGTGCCAGCAGCCAAACATCTGACAGAACAAACTATGGCTACACCTTC
- - 14 TRBJ2-7 TRBV30 CAWSTGLNLGEQYF TGTGCCTGGAGTACGGGACTTAACCTGGGCGAGCAGTACTTC
TRBD1 - 16 TRBJ2-4 TRBV18 CASSKDRGVAKNIQYF TGTGCCAGCTCAAAGGACAGGGGGGTAGCCAAAAACATTCAGTACTTC
- few 12 TRBJ1-1 TRBV7-6 CASSLVDSPAFF TGTGCCAGCAGCTTAGTGGACTCCCCAGCTTTCTTT
TRBD2 - 14 TRBJ2-5 TRBV15 CATSRVSGGKTQYF TGTGCCACCAGCAGAGTTAGCGGGGGGAAGACCCAGTACTTC
- few 18 TRBJ1-6 TRBV5-1 CASSPRPTRGSYNSPLHF TGCGCCAGCAGCCCCAGACCCACCAGGGGTTCCTATAATTCACCCCTCCACTTT
TRBD1 - 15 TRBJ2-5 TRBV5-8 CASSPGTAFGETQYF TGTGCCAGCAGCCCCGGGACAGCGTTCGGGGAGACCCAGTACTTC
TRBD2 - 14 TRBJ2-7 TRBV11-2 CASSIAGGEYEQYF TGTGCCAGCAGCATAGCGGGGGGCGAGTACGAGCAGTACTTC
- - 14 TRBJ1-4 TRBV30 CATARGLTNEKLFF TGTGCCACGGCTAGGGGTTTAACTAATGAAAAACTGTTTTTT
- - 15 TRBJ2-5 TRBV6-5 CASNEFPGVEETQYF TGTGCCAGCAACGAGTTCCCGGGAGTTGAGGAGACCCAGTACTTC
TRBD1 - 16 TRBJ1-1 TRBV6-1 CASTKAGGWLNTEAFF TGTGCCAGCACTAAAGCAGGGGGCTGGTTGAACACTGAAGCTTTCTTT
TRBD1 - 18 TRBJ2-6 TRBV7-9 CASSLGTGGSSGANVLTF TGTGCCAGCAGCTTAGGGACAGGGGGTTCCTCTGGGGCCAACGTCCTGACTTTC
TRBD1 few 14 TRBJ1-2 TRBV6-5 CASSKTGGDYGYTF TGTGCCAGCAGTAAGACAGGGGGCGACTATGGCTACACCTTC
- - 14 TRBJ1-5 TRBV6-5 CASKQAYSNQPQHF TGTGCCAGCAAACAGGCGTATAGCAATCAGCCCCAGCATTTT
- - 13 TRBJ1-1 TRBV6-5 CASSYYLSTEAFF TGTGCCAGCAGTTACTACCTAAGCACTGAAGCTTTCTTT
TRBD1 - 15 TRBJ2-5 TRBV7-8 CASSLGTGYQETQYF TGTGCCAGCAGCTTAGGGACAGGGTACCAAGAGACCCAGTACTTC
- - 15 TRBJ1-4 TRBV10-2 CASGLAGARDEKLFF TGCGCCAGCGGCCTCGCAGGGGCAAGGGATGAAAAACTGTTTTTT
TRBD2 - 15 TRBJ2-1 TRBV7-2 CASSFRRGVYNEQFF TGTGCCAGCAGCTTCCGGCGGGGGGTCTACAATGAGCAGTTCTTC
- - 14 TRBJ2-7 TRBV30 CAWSDRTGGGEQYF TGTGCCTGGAGTGACAGGACCGGGGGAGGTGAGCAGTACTTC
- - 14 TRBJ2-5 TRBV5-5 CASSLEGQTGTQYF TGTGCCAGCAGCTTGGAAGGGCAAACGGGAACCCAGTACTTC
- once 14 TRBJ2-1 TRBV28 CASSLEDREGEQFF TGTGCCAGCAGTTTAGAGGACAGGGAGGGAGAGCAGTTCTTC
TRBD2 - 16 TRBJ2-1 TRBV29-1 CRAGPALAGGTYEQFF TGCCGCGCCGGGCCGGCGCTAGCGGGGGGTACGTATGAGCAGTTCTTC
- - 14 TRBJ1-1 TRBV18 CASSARDWNTEAFF TGTGCCAGCTCAGCTCGGGACTGGAACACTGAAGCTTTCTTT
TRBD1 - 15 TRBJ1-1 TRBV5-1 CASKTGGVVRTEAFF TGCGCCAGCAAGACAGGGGGCGTAGTGAGAACTGAAGCTTTCTTT
- - 19 TRBJ1-5 TRBV5-6 CASSYWIGARGISNQPQHF TGTGCCAGCAGCTACTGGATTGGCGCAAGGGGCATCAGCAATCAGCCCCAGCATTTT
TRBD1 - 19 TRBJ2-3 TRBV7-2 CASSQGVGWTGASTDTQYF TGTGCCAGCAGCCAGGGGGTTGGTTGGACAGGAGCTAGCACAGATACGCAGTATTTT
TRBD1 - 15 TRBJ1-2 TRBV5-1 CASSAGTGELYGYTF TGCGCCAGCAGCGCCGGGACAGGCGAGCTCTATGGCTACACCTTC
- - 17 TRBJ2-6 TRBV12-5 CASGLEIQGTGANVLTF TGTGCTAGTGGTTTGGAAATCCAGGGAACCGGGGCCAACGTCCTGACTTTC
TRBD1 - 14 TRBJ2-2 TRBV10-3 CAISKTGDTGELFF TGTGCCATCAGTAAAACAGGGGACACCGGGGAGCTGTTTTTT
TRBD1 - 14 TRBJ1-5 TRBV25-1 CASSSGQGNQPQHF TGTGCCAGCAGCTCGGGACAGGGGAATCAGCCCCAGCATTTT
- - 14 TRBJ2-2 TRBV5-4 CASSPPYDTGELFF TGTGCCAGCAGCCCCCCTTATGACACCGGGGAGCTGTTTTTT
TRBD2 - 18 TRBJ2-3 TRBV10-3 CAISESGTSGGMADTQYF TGTGCCATCAGTGAGTCAGGGACTAGCGGGGGAATGGCAGATACGCAGTATTTT
- once 14 TRBJ1-1 TRBV28 CASSSLQGYTEAFF TGTGCCAGCAGTTCCCTCCAGGGATACACTGAAGCTTTCTTT
TRBD2 - 14 TRBJ2-5 TRBV9 CASSVTGGGETQYF TGTGCCAGCAGCGTGACAGGCGGGGGGGAGACCCAGTACTTC
- - 13 TRBJ1-1 TRBV6-1 CASSEVAATEAFF TGTGCCAGCAGTGAAGTGGCGGCGACTGAAGCTTTCTTT
- - 15 TRBJ1-2 TRBV7-9 CASTLSAIVSEGYTF TGTGCCAGCACCCTTAGCGCTATTGTTTCGGAGGGCTACACCTTC
TRBD1 - 12 TRBJ1-2 TRBV30 CAWSVLQGALSF TGTGCCTGGAGTGTACTACAGGGGGCTCTTTCCTTC
- - 15 TRBJ2-1 TRBV11-3 CASSLDRSPINEQFF TGTGCCAGCAGCTTAGACAGGTCCCCTATCAATGAGCAGTTCTTC
TRBD1 - 15 TRBJ1-6 TRBV2 CASRKQGSINSPLHF TGTGCCAGCAGAAAACAGGGGTCGATTAATTCACCCCTCCACTTT